Sequencing of this T cell receptor (beta chain) was carried out in a study of blood T cells in healthy people across ages. Broader study findings: Age advanced and TCR beta diversity per million T cells fell, roughly linearly. The study could not conclusively compare naive and antigen-experienced cells, given its unsorted PBMCs.

About this clonotype itself: Antigen specificity is unknown.

Combining a sample-barcoded 5' primer with a J-beta primer mix, a second PCR ran for roughly 6 to 11 cycles. Every molecule of cDNA carried a tag from a template-switch adaptor with 12 random nucleotides. TCRdb recomputed calls from the 5' RACE reads with MiXCR, one row per CDR3 protein. The sample has 750,000 to 950,000 distinct CDR3 sequences; around 25% are singletons. These data were also filed under a second study, of T cells of mothers and their children.

The material sequenced was blood. This receptor was taken from a boy between 10 and 17 years old in good health.

DNA for the CDR3: TGTGCCAGCAGTGAGCAGGGGGGAAATTCACCCCTCCACTTT. Residues: CASSEQGGNSPLHF. The gene calls are TRBV2 and TRBJ1-6; 7 bases match TRBD1. After removal of 3 bases from V and 7 bases from J, the junction contained 3 bases not matched to a gene. The V gene's germline CDR1 is SNHLY and CDR2 FYNNEI. The CDR3 totals 14 residues.